This TCR beta chain was documented in a study of blood T cells in healthy people across ages. For the second PCR, which ran for roughly 6 to 12 cycles, a sample-barcoded 5' primer and a J-beta primer mix were used. TCRdb analysed the 5' RACE reads with MiXCR anew, one entry per CDR3 protein. The table lists under 1 million distinct CDR3 sequences, roughly 44% of them singletons. Drawn from each donor were around 10 milliliters of peripheral blood. Broader study findings: Estimated diversity, derived from one million T cells, was regarded as an underestimate.

This clonotype occurred once. Its target is not known. The CDR3 is made up of 14 amino acids. V lost 6 bases and J lost 2, with 14 bases in between. Germline V gene sequence: CDR1 SQVTM, CDR2 ANQGSEA. Sample: blood. The sequence derives from a man in his 60s in good health. The gene calls are TRBV29-1 and TRBJ2-1; maybe TRBD1 (5 bases). The CDR3 reads CSVRHTGAYNEQFF. Written as DNA, the CDR3 is TGCAGCGTCCGTCATACAGGAGCCTACAATGAGCAGTTCTTC.